The 21 T cell receptor beta chains below come from one sample, sequenced in a study of T cells in Graves' hyperthyroidism and ophthalmopathy. Template material for amplifying TCR beta CDR3 regions consisted of RNA transcripts. A set of HTBI primers served as the primers for a first-round RT-PCR of the TCR CDR3. TCRdb redid the calling of the multiplex PCR reads with MiXCR, one entry per CDR3 protein. The sample contains some 770,000 distinct CDR3 sequences, about a sixth of which appear only once. Sequencing was carried out using blood. The source of these receptors is a man between 18 and 29 years old with Graves' hyperthyroidism.

This clonotype was seen at least ten times. The chain combines TRBV2 with TRBJ2-2; the D is unclear. V shed 2 bases and J shed 1 base, with 14 bases lying between them. The CDR3 spans 17 residues. Germline lookup yields CDR1 SNHLY and CDR2 FYNNEI. The CDR3: CASSELGKALNTGELFF. Written as DNA, the CDR3 is TGTGCCAGCAGTGAACTCGGCAAGGCCCTGAACACCGGGGAGCTGTTTTTT.

Only a few counts were recorded for this clonotype. V usage is TRBV5-1 and J usage is TRBJ2-1; a possible D gene is TRBD2 (7 bases). Trimming shortened V by 4 bases and J by 7 bases, and 18 bases separated the two germline ends. The CDR3 length is 15 residues. Germline lookup yields CDR1 SGHRS and CDR2 YFSETQ. In DNA, the CDR3 is TGCGCCAGCAGCCTGGTGGGGGCGGGGGTGAATGAGCAGTTCTTC. Residues: CASSLVGAGVNEQFF.

This chain links TRBV18 with TRBJ1-1, with D unresolved. Germline V gives CDR1 KGHSH, CDR2 LQKENI. The V end was cut by 3 bases, the J end by 4 bases, with 9 bases between. CDR3 length equals 13 residues. The CDR3, as DNA: TGTGCCAGCTCACCCCGGGCAGGCACTGAAGCTTTCTTT. It is translated as CASSPRAGTEAFF.

The chain is built from TRBV11-2 and TRBJ2-4; D perhaps matches TRBD2 (6 bases). This CDR3 contains 16 residues. With 4 bases removed from V and 3 bases from J, the gap between germline ends came to 16 bases. Germline V gene lookup returns CDR1 SGHAT and CDR2 FQNNGV. Here the CDR3 reads CASSSGSPEGKNIQYF. The CDR3 bases are TGTGCCAGCAGCTCCGGATCCCCGGAGGGCAAAAACATTCAGTACTTC. The entire variable domain, with the rest obtained from reference TRBV11-2 and TRBJ2-4, is as follows: EAGVAQSPRYKIIEKRQSVAFWCNPISGHATLYWYQQILGQGPKLLIQFQNNGVVDDSQLPKDRFSAERLKGVDSTLKIQPAKLEDSAVYLCASSSGSPEGKNIQYFGAGTRLSVL.

This chain joins TRBV2 and TRBJ1-2; the D gene is possibly TRBD1 (5 bases). The CDR3 runs 12 residues. Trimming cost V 6 bases and J 4 bases, with 9 bases left between them. The germline gives CDR1 SNHLY, CDR2 FYNNEI. CDR3 DNA: TGTGCCAGCAGACAGGAAAGCTATGGCTACACCTTC. Its protein product is CASRQESYGYTF. The full variable domain, with the rest looked up from reference TRBV2 and TRBJ1-2, is EPEVTQTPSHQVTQMGQEVILRCVPISNHLYFYWYRQILGQKVEFLVSFYNNEISEKSEIFDDQFSVERPDGSNFTLKIRSTKLEDSAMYFCASRQESYGYTFGSGTRLTVV.

This clonotype was seen at least ten times. The CDR3 bases are TGTGCCAGCAGTTTACGAGTCCCCGGGAGAAACACTGAAGCTTTCTTT. Its protein product is CASSLRVPGRNTEAFF. V gene TRBV12-3 or TRBV12-4 combines with J gene TRBJ1-1; D gene uncertain. This CDR3 region has 16 residues. V lost 2 bases and J 2 bases, leaving 15 bases between the germline ends.

This clonotype was picked up many times. This rearrangement joins TRBV7-2 to TRBJ2-5; 8 nucleotides line up with TRBD2. The CDR3 has 14 amino acids. The germline gives CDR1 SGHTA, CDR2 FQGNSA. Trimming removed 5 bases from V and 3 bases from J; junction bases left unmatched: 5. CDR3: CASSGSSGKETQYF. The DNA for the CDR3 is TGTGCCAGCAGCGGTAGTAGCGGGAAAGAGACCCAGTACTTC.

This clonotype has a count of ten or more. The chain uses TRBV28 and TRBJ2-7, with D perhaps TRBD2 (5 bases). CDR1 MDHEN and CDR2 SYDVKM come from the germline V gene. Trimming removed 3 bases from V and 1 base from J, with 7 bases in between. The CDR3 totals 13 residues. The DNA of the CDR3 is TGTGCCAGCAGTTTTCAGCGGTCCTACGAGCAGTACTTC. Translation: CASSFQRSYEQYF.

The gene calls are TRBV20-1 and TRBJ1-4, with 8 positions matching TRBD1. From germline, CDR1 is DFQATT and CDR2 SNEGSKA (reference sequence). The trim removed 3 bases at V and 10 bases at J, leaving 10 bases unmatched. This CDR3 is 14 amino acids long. CDR3 sequence: CSASSAGGAGKLFF. As DNA, the CDR3 is TGCAGTGCTAGTTCTGCAGGGGGCGCGGGAAAACTGTTTTTT.

V and J are TRBV3-1 and TRBJ1-2, with 8 bases fitting TRBD1. The CDR3 is 13 amino acids. Germline CDR1 and CDR2: LGHDT and YNNKEL (reference sequence). Losses at the gene ends were 0 bases for V and 7 bases for J; bases not matched to a gene: 1. The chain's CDR3 is CASSQDQGAGYTF. CDR3 DNA sequence: TGTGCCAGCAGCCAAGACCAGGGGGCTGGCTACACCTTC.

This clonotype came up many times. The chain couples TRBV20-1 to TRBJ2-1, with D possibly being TRBD1 (5 bases). The V and J ends lost 0 bases and 3 bases respectively, with 12 bases between them. This CDR3 is built from 15 residues. Looked up from germline, CDR1 is DFQATT and CDR2 is SNEGSKA (reference sequence). This chain's CDR3 is CSARDGAGNYNEQFF. The CDR3 DNA sequence: TGCAGTGCTAGAGATGGGGCAGGAAACTACAATGAGCAGTTCTTC.

The sample holds many counts of this clonotype. This chain connects TRBV7-9 to TRBJ2-1, with a possible D match to TRBD1 (5 bases). V was shortened by 5 bases and J by 6 bases, with 8 bases between the two germline ends. This CDR3 is 12 amino acids long. Germline CDR1 SEHNR, CDR2 FQNEAQ (reference sequence). The CDR3 loop reads CASSRQSNEQFF. CDR3 bases: TGTGCCAGCAGCCGACAGTCCAATGAGCAGTTCTTC. The full variable domain, its missing parts supplied by reference TRBV7-9 and TRBJ2-1, is DTGVSQNPRHKITKRGQNVTFRCDPISEHNRLYWYRQTLGQGPEFLTYFQNEAQLEKSRLLSDRFSAERPKGSFSTLEIQRTEQGDSAMYLCASSRQSNEQFFGPGTRLTVL.

This clonotype was picked up many times. CDR3 in amino acids: CASSQTSWRGGYNEQFF. DNA for the CDR3: TGTGCCAGCAGCCAAACGTCCTGGCGGGGTGGCTACAATGAGCAGTTCTTC. The chain recombines TRBV14 with TRBJ2-1; D may be TRBD2 (6 bases). In germline, CDR1 is SGHDN, CDR2 FVKESK. This CDR3 has 17 residues. V shed 2 bases and J shed 3 bases, with 17 bases lying between them.

This chain joins TRBV5-1 and TRBJ1-1; weak D call: TRBD1 (5 bases). V lost 2 bases to trimming and J lost 1 base, with 12 bases between them. Per the germline V gene, CDR1 is SGHRS and CDR2 is YFSETQ. The CDR3 runs 15 residues. CDR3 residues: CASSLGAGANTEAFF. The CDR3 DNA reads as TGCGCCAGCAGCTTAGGGGCAGGAGCGAACACTGAAGCTTTCTTT.

The genes are TRBV4-2 and TRBJ2-7; unclear D gene. This CDR3 contains 15 residues. Germline assignment: CDR1 LGHNA and CDR2 YNFKEQ. Trimming pared 0 bases from V and 2 bases from J, leaving 11 bases between. The CDR3 DNA reads TGTGCCAGCAGCCAAGAATGGGGATTACCCTACGAGCAGTACTTC. Translation: CASSQEWGLPYEQYF.

For this clonotype: This may be a read error: a much more frequent sequence differs by one nucleotide. The chain links TRBV9 to TRBJ2-1; D uncertain. The CDR3 runs to 15 residues. Germline V lookup: CDR1 SGDLS, CDR2 YYNGEE. The chain's CDR3 is CASSVEVSSCNEQFF. The CDR3 nucleotides read TGTGCCAGCAGCGTAGAAGTCAGCTCCTGCAATGAGCAGTTCTTC.

In its sample, this clonotype was seen many times. The gene calls are TRBV18 and TRBJ2-1; possible D gene TRBD2, 5 bases. The germline V gene has CDR1 KGHSH and CDR2 LQKENI. Deletions cut 0 bases from V and 0 bases from J, with 12 bases between. This CDR3 contains 17 residues. The CDR3 loop is CASSPPAGSGSYNEQFF. The CDR3 region has the DNA TGTGCCAGCTCACCACCGGCAGGCAGCGGCTCCTACAATGAGCAGTTCTTC.

The rearrangement uses TRBV6-2 or TRBV6-3 and TRBJ2-7, with D possibly called TRBD1 or TRBD2 (5 bases each). Deletions cut 2 bases from V and 7 bases from J, with 18 bases between. The CDR3 runs 15 residues. CDR1 MNHEY and CDR2 SVGEGT come from the germline V gene. The CDR3 DNA reads TGTGCCAGCAGTTACGAGACAGCGGCCCTCTGGGAGCAGTACTTC. It codes for CASSYETAALWEQYF.

V is TRBV4-1 and J is TRBJ1-2; D is possibly TRBD1 (5 bases). The V end was cut by 2 bases, the J end by 2 bases, with 12 bases between. The CDR3 is made up of 15 amino acids. Germline V gene lookup returns CDR1 MGHRA and CDR2 YSYEKL. The CDR3 DNA follows: TGCGCCAGCAGCCAAAGTTCGACAGCGAACTATGGCTACACCTTC. This encodes CASSQSSTANYGYTF.

This clonotype was seen many times. V gene TRBV28 combines with J gene TRBJ1-2; D gene uncertain. The V and J ends lost 2 bases and 7 bases respectively, with 11 bases between them. In germline, CDR1 is MDHEN, CDR2 SYDVKM. The CDR3 has 13 amino acids. Here the CDR3 reads CASSLPQASGYTF. The CDR3 DNA sequence: TGTGCCAGCAGTTTACCCCAGGCCTCTGGCTACACCTTC.

The V gene is TRBV9, the J gene TRBJ1-1; D call uncertain. This CDR3 comprises 14 residues. CDR1 is SGDLS, CDR2 YYNGEE, per germline. With 3 bases removed from V and 1 base from J, the gap between germline ends came to 10 bases. Here the CDR3 DNA reads TGTGCCAGCAGCGAAAGGGCAAGGAACACTGAAGCTTTCTTT. Amino acid sequence: CASSERARNTEAFF.